This T cell receptor (beta chain) was recovered during a study of OX40 agonist ivuxolimab in advanced cancers. The table came from immunoSEQ multiplex PCR; TCRdb's copy has only in-frame clones and leaves some out. The profile shows about 58,000 clones, approximately 88% of them singletons. Excluded were patients having autoimmune disease history or systemic immunosuppression. Baseline was the first blood sampling point, followed by cycle 4 day 1 and cycle 7 day 1. The CDR3 has 15 amino acids. V lost 1 base, J lost 3 bases, and 3 bases stayed unmatched. Per germline, CDR1 SEHNR and CDR2 FQNEAQ (reference sequence). The table lists this clone with a few counts.

The origin of this receptor is an adult with an advanced solid tumor such as melanoma, head and neck, liver or kidney cancer. The material was CD4+ or CD8+ T cells sorted from blood, obtained in a trial of the OX40 agonist ivuxolimab. The rearrangement uses TRBV7-9 and TRBJ1-2; 9 bases fit TRBD1. The CDR3 DNA follows: TGTGCCAGCAGCTTAGGGACAGGGGTGGACTATGGCTACACCTTC. Translating gives CASSLGTGVDYGYTF. The complete variable domain, with remaining parts taken from reference TRBV7-9 and TRBJ1-2, reads DTGVSQNPRHKITKRGQNVTFRCDPISEHNRLYWYRQTLGQGPEFLTYFQNEAQLEKSRLLSDRFSAERPKGSFSTLEIQRTEQGDSAMYLCASSLGTGVDYGYTFGSGTRLTVV.